This section outlines one T cell receptor beta chain sequence together with its context. The data are from a study of shared clonotypes between healthy human individuals. The donors, all of them Caucasian adults, lived in Nashville, Tennessee. The CDR3 sequence is 13 residues long. Looked up from germline, CDR1 is GTSNPN and CDR2 is SVGIG (reference sequence). V lost 0 bases and J lost 1, with 6 bases in between. Produced via immunoSEQ multiplex PCR; TCRdb's table is partial and in-frame only. The sample lists about 600,000 clones; about 96% were seen once. The sequence was collected from a woman aged 25-40 years in good health. The specimen sequenced was naive CD4+ T cells sorted from blood. Specified subset: CD45RA+ positively selected. The chain links TRBV30 to TRBJ1-1; D gene uncertain. The CDR3 region is CAWSVTPNTEAFF. The CDR3 nucleotides read TGTGCCTGGAGTGTCACACCGAACACTGAAGCTTTCTTT.